What follows describes a single T cell receptor beta chain. The sample originates from a study of blood T cell repertoires in COVID-19. Study overall: The study drew acute and convalescent COVID-19 samples from the United States, Italy and Spain. T cells, B-cell-depleted T cells, or PBMCs provided the cDNA or gDNA that served as material.

J was trimmed by 3 bases and V by 0 bases; bases with no gene match: 11. CDR3 size: 18 residues. Germline CDR1 ENHRY, CDR2 SYGVKD. In the authors' methods: Reference gene primer amplification gave nucleated cell count estimates. Sequencing was performed with immunoSEQ multiplex PCR; in TCRdb, only in-frame clones are kept and a portion is missing. V and J calls and clone size are those listed in that table; D and trimming were worked out from the DNA. The repertoire holds about 69,000 clones, around 83% seen once, with roughly 9.7% in the top ten. The specimen was peripheral blood. The sequence came from a woman older than 75 with acute or convalescent COVID-19. The chain combines TRBV10-3 with TRBJ2-1; 7 bases match TRBD1. CDR3: CAISESEVGQVLYNEQFF. CDR3 in DNA: TGTGCCATCAGTGAGTCGGAAGTAGGACAGGTGCTCTACAATGAGCAGTTCTTC.